The 28 T cell receptor beta chains below come from one sample, sequenced in a study of shared clonotypes between healthy human individuals. The naive CD8 population came from CD45RO-negative cells selected for CCR7, without terminally differentiated effector memory CD45RA+ cells. TCRdb's copy holds only in-frame clones and misses some; the assay was immunoSEQ multiplex PCR. Counted here are about 2,200,000 clones, about 92% occurring once; the ten biggest clones make up under 2%. Specimen: naive CD8+ T cells from PBMCs. The source of these receptors is a man younger than 30 in good health. Some clones in this sample may be carry-over from other donors' samples.

The chain couples TRBV5-1 to TRBJ2-7, with 12 bases lining up with TRBD2. V shed 5 bases and J 1 base; nucleotides not matched to a gene: 4. There are 15 residues in the CDR3. Germline V gene sequence: CDR1 SGHRS, CDR2 YFSETQ. DNA of the CDR3: TGCGCCAGCAGTCCACTAGCGGGAGGATCCTACGAGCAGTACTTC. Translating gives CASSPLAGGSYEQYF.

This chain uses TRBV7-9 with TRBJ2-4; D might be TRBD2 (6 bases). The germline V gene has CDR1 SEHNR and CDR2 FQNEAQ (reference sequence). This CDR3 is 15 amino acids long. The V end lost 0 bases, the J end lost 8 bases, and 14 bases lay between the germline ends. In nucleotides, the CDR3 is TGTGCCAGCAGCTTAGCATTCAGGGAGGAGGACATTCAGTACTTC. The encoded protein is CASSLAFREEDIQYF.

Only one count was recorded for this clone. This sequence joins TRBV27 and TRBJ2-5; 7 bases are shared with TRBD1. Germline assignment: CDR1 MNHEY and CDR2 SMNVEV (reference sequence). The CDR3 spans 16 residues. The junction had 12 bases not matched to a gene; V was cut back by 6 bases and J by 2 bases. DNA for the CDR3: TGTGCCAGCAGACCCAGACAGGGCCCCCTACAAGAGACCCAGTACTTC. As protein: CASRPRQGPLQETQYF.

The genes are TRBV27 and TRBJ2-7; TRBD2 might be the D (6 bases). The germline CDR1 and CDR2 sequences are MNHEY and SMNVEV (reference sequence). V lost 6 bases and J lost 0, with 15 bases in between. There are 15 residues in the CDR3. CDR3 sequence: CASSRGRGSSYEQYF. CDR3 sequence (DNA): TGTGCCAGCAGCCGGGGACGGGGGAGCTCCTACGAGCAGTACTTC.

This chain links TRBV5-1 with TRBJ2-1; maybe TRBD2 (5 bases). V was pared by 4 bases and J by 0 bases, with 20 bases between. Germline V gene sequence: CDR1 SGHRS, CDR2 YFSETQ. The CDR3 extends over 18 amino acids. The CDR3 region has the DNA TGCGCCAGCAGCGGGCTCACGTGGAGGTCTCGCTCCTACAATGAGCAGTTCTTC. Translating it yields CASSGLTWRSRSYNEQFF.

V gene TRBV27 combines with J gene TRBJ1-1; no clear D. Germline V gives CDR1 MNHEY, CDR2 SMNVEV (reference sequence). Trimming cost V 5 bases and J 3 bases, with 13 bases left between them. This CDR3 has 14 residues. The CDR3 sequence: CASSPRTSDTEAFF. The CDR3 DNA reads TGTGCCAGCAGTCCGCGGACGTCGGACACTGAAGCTTTCTTT.

The gene calls are TRBV5-5 and TRBJ1-1, with D unclear. This CDR3 spans 14 amino acids. The V end was cut by 2 bases, the J end by 0 bases, with 8 bases between. CDR1 is SGHKS and CDR2 is YYEKEE in the germline V gene (reference sequence). The CDR3 bases are TGTGCCAGCAGCTTTATCGACATGAACACTGAAGCTTTCTTT. Its translation: CASSFIDMNTEAFF. Variable domain in full (rest from reference TRBV5-5 and TRBJ1-1): DAGVTQSPTHLIKTRGQQVTLRCSPISGHKSVSWYQQVLGQGPQFIFQYYEKEERGRGNFPDRFSARQFPNYSSELNVNALLLGDSALYLCASSFIDMNTEAFFGQGTRLTVV.

This clone was seen more than once but under ten times. Other DNA sequences of this sample code for an identical CDR3. This rearrangement joins TRBV27 to TRBJ2-2, with no clear D. V was trimmed by 6 bases and J by 0 bases, leaving 8 bases between them. Germline CDR1 MNHEY, CDR2 SMNVEV (reference sequence). The CDR3 is 14 amino acids. DNA for the CDR3: TGTGCCAGCAGCCGGACGGCGAACACCGGGGAGCTGTTTTTT. Its protein product is CASSRTANTGELFF.

J is TRBJ1-1 and V is TRBV13; D is undetermined. Trimming stripped 6 bases from V and 11 bases from J, with 16 bases between. Germline assignment: CDR1 PRHDT and CDR2 FYEKMQ (reference sequence). This CDR3 is 12 amino acids long. This CDR3 reads CASSRSLNGAFF. CDR3 in DNA: TGTGCCAGCAGTCGGAGTCTGAATGGGGCTTTCTTT.

The chain joins TRBV7-8 to TRBJ1-5; D is possibly TRBD1 (6 bases). The CDR3 has 15 residues. Germline CDR1 SGHVS, CDR2 FQNEAQ. The germline V and J ends were trimmed by 0 bases and 9 bases, with 15 bases remaining between them. CDR3 bases: TGTGCCAGCAGCTTAGCGGTGGGACAACCGTGGCCCCAGCATTTT. Translating it yields CASSLAVGQPWPQHF.

This chain connects TRBV5-6 to TRBJ2-2; the match to TRBD2 covers 9 bases. After removal of 4 bases from V and 3 bases from J, the junction contained 7 bases not matched to a gene. Germline CDR1 reads SGHDT; CDR2 reads YYEEEE. This CDR3 is 16 amino acids long. This chain's CDR3 is CASSVGTSRYTGELFF. As DNA, the CDR3 is TGTGCCAGCAGCGTCGGGACTAGCAGGTACACCGGGGAGCTGTTTTTT.

V gene TRBV19 combines with J gene TRBJ2-7, with D perhaps TRBD1 (6 bases). V lost 3 bases, J lost 6 bases, and 15 bases lay in between. Germline assignment: CDR1 LNHDA and CDR2 SQIVND (reference sequence). The CDR3 is 14 amino acids. CDR3 DNA: TGTGCCAGTAGTATTGGCAGGGGAGCTTTCGAGCAGTACTTC. It specifies CASSIGRGAFEQYF. The full variable domain, its missing parts supplied by reference TRBV19 and TRBJ2-7, is DGGITQSPKYLFRKEGQNVTLSCEQNLNHDAMYWYRQDPGQGLRLIYYSQIVNDFQKGDIAEGYSVSREKKESFPLTVTSAQKNPTAFYLCASSIGRGAFEQYFGPGTRLTVT.

On this clone itself: Other DNA sequences of this sample code for an identical CDR3. The V gene is TRBV6-5, the J gene TRBJ1-5; D is undetermined. The germline V gene has CDR1 MNHEY and CDR2 SVGAGI. The CDR3 totals 13 residues. V gave up 2 bases and J gave up 4 bases, with 6 bases separating them. In nucleotides, the CDR3 is TGTGCCAGCAGTTACGCACCAAATCAGCCCCAGCATTTT. This translates into CASSYAPNQPQHF.

The rearrangement joins TRBV6-5 to TRBJ2-7; a possible D gene is TRBD2 (6 bases). This CDR3 spans 16 amino acids. The ends were cut back, 2 bases at V and 7 bases at J, with 21 bases in the middle. Germline V gives CDR1 MNHEY, CDR2 SVGAGI. In nucleotides, the CDR3 is TGTGCCAGCAGTTACCTCGCTAGCGTATCTCCGGGGGAGCAGTACTTC. Translated, it gives CASSYLASVSPGEQYF.

The chain couples TRBV7-2 to TRBJ2-1, with 7 bases that match TRBD2. Trimming removed 6 bases from V and 7 bases from J; junction bases left unmatched: 12. This CDR3 has 15 residues. Per the germline V gene, CDR1 is SGHTA and CDR2 is FQGNSA. The CDR3, as DNA: TGTGCCAGCAGGACCGTGCTGGGACTAACTAATGAGCAGTTCTTC. This codes for CASRTVLGLTNEQFF.

This chain uses TRBV11-2 with TRBJ1-2; 10 nucleotides agree with TRBD1. J lost 6 bases, V lost 2 bases, and 6 bases had no gene match. The CDR3 extends over 15 amino acids. CDR1 and CDR2 from the germline V gene are SGHAT and FQNNGV. CDR3 nucleotides: TGTGCCAGCAGCTTATGGACAGGGGGTCGAAATGGCTACACCTTC. It is translated as CASSLWTGGRNGYTF. The full variable domain, its missing parts supplied by reference TRBV11-2 and TRBJ1-2, is EAGVAQSPRYKIIEKRQSVAFWCNPISGHATLYWYQQILGQGPKLLIQFQNNGVVDDSQLPKDRFSAERLKGVDSTLKIQPAKLEDSAVYLCASSLWTGGRNGYTFGSGTRLTVV.

V usage is TRBV28 and J usage is TRBJ2-1; 7 bases map to TRBD1. The CDR3 runs 14 residues. The trim removed 6 bases at V and 6 bases at J, leaving 8 bases unmatched. The germline V gene encodes CDR1 MDHEN and CDR2 SYDVKM. The CDR3 here is CASRTQGTFNEQFF. The CDR3 DNA reads TGTGCCAGCAGGACACAGGGGACCTTCAATGAGCAGTTCTTC.

The chain links TRBV4-1 to TRBJ2-1; tentatively, D is TRBD1 or TRBD2 (5 bases each). V lost 5 bases and J 9 bases, leaving 14 bases between the germline ends. Germline assignment: CDR1 MGHRA and CDR2 YSYEKL. This CDR3 has 13 residues. The CDR3 region is CASSGTVSGEQFF. The CDR3 DNA follows: TGCGCCAGCAGCGGGACCGTGAGTGGTGAGCAGTTCTTC.

The chain uses TRBV4-3 and TRBJ2-7, with 7 bases fitting TRBD2. The V segment lost 0 bases and the J segment 1 base; nucleotides outside the gene matches: 15. Germline V lookup: CDR1 LGHNA, CDR2 YSLEER. There are 19 residues in the CDR3. CDR3 protein: CASSQDFGGRLALSYEQYF. The CDR3 region has the DNA TGCGCCAGCAGCCAAGACTTCGGTGGTAGACTAGCCTTATCCTACGAGCAGTACTTC.

The chain is built from TRBV12-5 and TRBJ2-1; 13 bases align to TRBD2. After removal of 3 bases from V and 6 bases from J, the junction contained 2 bases not matched to a gene. The CDR3 is 15 residues long. Germline V CDR1 and CDR2: LGHNT, FRNRAP. The CDR3 DNA reads TGTGCTAGTGGTTTACTAGCGGGAGGGCGCAATGAGCAGTTCTTC. Protein sequence: CASGLLAGGRNEQFF.

Written as DNA, the CDR3 is TGTGCCAGCAGCCAAGCTTACGTGGGGACGCAAGAGACCCAGTACTTC. Translated: CASSQAYVGTQETQYF. The J gene is TRBJ2-5, the V gene TRBV7-2; D may be TRBD1 or TRBD2 (5 bases each). The V gene lost 5 bases and the J gene lost 2 bases, with 18 bases spanning the gap. This CDR3 comprises 16 residues. Germline assignment: CDR1 SGHTA and CDR2 FQGNSA.

The genes are TRBV7-2 and TRBJ2-1; a weak D match, TRBD2 (6 bases). CDR1 and CDR2 from the germline V gene are SGHTA and FQGNSA. The CDR3 runs to 12 residues. V lost 3 bases, J lost 12 bases, and 12 bases lay in between. The DNA for the CDR3 is TGTGCCAGCAGCTTTCGGCGGGAAGGGCAGTTCTTC. Translation gives CASSFRREGQFF.

The chain links TRBV9 to TRBJ2-5, with a tentative D call TRBD2 (6 bases). TRBJ2-7 matches the DNA end more closely, so the J call is doubtful. Looked up from germline, CDR1 is SGDLS and CDR2 is YYNGEE. This CDR3 region has 15 residues. Here the CDR3 reads CASSVVGGENYEQYF. The CDR3 DNA reads as TGTGCCAGCAGCGTAGTTGGAGGGGAGAACTACGAGCAGTACTTC.

This chain's CDR3 is CASSLLYEQYF. CDR3 coding DNA: TGTGCCAGCAGTCTCCTCTACGAGCAGTACTTC. The V and J genes are TRBV28 and TRBJ2-5, with unresolved D. The DNA end favors TRBJ2-7, so the J call may be wrong. CDR3 length: 11 residues. The V gene's germline CDR1 is MDHEN and CDR2 SYDVKM.

V usage is TRBV2 and J usage is TRBJ2-7; D perhaps matches TRBD1 (6 bases). The V end lost 2 bases, the J end lost 5 bases, and 16 bases lay between the germline ends. Germline CDR1 is SNHLY and CDR2 is FYNNEI. The CDR3 runs to 15 residues. The CDR3 bases are TGTGCCAGCAGTGAAAGTTCCTGGGACAACGACGAGCAGTACTTC. Translation: CASSESSWDNDEQYF.

The chain carries TRBV27 and TRBJ2-1, with 8 bases that match TRBD2. V shed 2 bases, J shed 3 bases, and the junction held 3 bases outside the gene matches. The CDR3 has 15 residues. Per germline, CDR1 MNHEY and CDR2 SMNVEV (reference sequence). This CDR3 is CASSLRRGDYNEQFF. The CDR3 DNA sequence: TGTGCCAGCAGTTTAAGGCGGGGGGACTACAATGAGCAGTTCTTC.

The chain couples TRBV6-5 to TRBJ2-1; TRBD2 matches 8 bases. Unmatched junction bases numbered 6, after V lost 2 bases and J lost 12 bases. Germline V lookup: CDR1 MNHEY, CDR2 SVGAGI. This CDR3 spans 13 amino acids. The CDR3 bases are TGTGCCAGCAGTTACGGGACTAGTAGACCGCAGTTCTTC. The encoded protein is CASSYGTSRPQFF.

V and J are TRBV9 and TRBJ2-1; a weak D match, TRBD2 (5 bases). The V and J ends lost 5 bases and 3 bases respectively, with 21 bases between them. The germline CDR1 and CDR2 sequences are SGDLS and YYNGEE. This CDR3 is built from 17 residues. The CDR3 DNA is TGTGCCAGCAGTGGCACCCCCCCAACCCGGGGCTACAATGAGCAGTTCTTC. Translated, it gives CASSGTPPTRGYNEQFF.